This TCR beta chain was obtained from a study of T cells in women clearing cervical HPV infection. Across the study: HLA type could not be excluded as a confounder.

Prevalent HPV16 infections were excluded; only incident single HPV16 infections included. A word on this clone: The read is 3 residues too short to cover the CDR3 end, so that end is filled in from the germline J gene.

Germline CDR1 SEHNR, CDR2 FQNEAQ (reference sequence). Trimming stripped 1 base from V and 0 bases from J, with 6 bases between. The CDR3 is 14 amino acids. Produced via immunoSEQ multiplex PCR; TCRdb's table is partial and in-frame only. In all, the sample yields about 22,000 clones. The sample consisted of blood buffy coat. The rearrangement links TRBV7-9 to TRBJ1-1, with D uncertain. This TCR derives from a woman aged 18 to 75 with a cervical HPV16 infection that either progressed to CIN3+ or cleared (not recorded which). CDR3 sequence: CASSLVSLNTEAFF. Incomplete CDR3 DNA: TGTGCCAGCAGCTTAGTATCTCTGAACACTGAA. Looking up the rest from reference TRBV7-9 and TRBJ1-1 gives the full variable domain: DTGVSQNPRHKITKRGQNVTFRCDPISEHNRLYWYRQTLGQGPEFLTYFQNEAQLEKSRLLSDRFSAERPKGSFSTLEIQRTEQGDSAMYLCASSLVSLNTEAFFGQGTRLTVV.